These T cell receptor beta chains were read from a single sample in a study of T cell changes during pregnancy in multiple sclerosis. The method was immunoSEQ multiplex PCR; TCRdb's version includes in-frame clones alone and lacks a portion of them. The table lists 37,000 or so clones, roughly 89% of them singletons, with approximately 0.47% in the top ten. The input for sequencing was CD4+ T cells from peripheral blood mononuclear cells, taken in the second trimester of pregnancy. The receptors stem from a female donor in good health, enrolled as a control in a pregnancy study. CDR3s include the opening cysteine and the closing phenylalanine or tryptophan.

v_call: TRBV6-7
cdr3_aa: CASSSWTGQGSGELFF

v_call: TRBV15
cdr3_aa: CATSRVGLEADTQYF

v_call: TRBV29-1
cdr3_aa: CSVAYRGDQPQHF

v_call: TRBV5-4
cdr3_aa: CASSSQAGDEKLFF

v_call: TRBV6-1
cdr3_aa: CAIQPPSNQPQHF

v_call: TRBV10-3
cdr3_aa: CAITDSPGMYEQYF

v_call: TRBV5-8
cdr3_aa: CASSHGLAASSYNEQFF

v_call: TRBV1
cdr3_aa: CTSSQGKPTSGYNEQFF

v_call: TRBV6-5
cdr3_aa: CASSYEGATEAFF

v_call: TRBV7-8
cdr3_aa: CASTQGPNQPQHF

v_call: TRBV30
cdr3_aa: CAWRPIGQGGTRVYEQYF

v_call: TRBV29-1
cdr3_aa: CSVEGLSVYEQYF

v_call: TRBV15
cdr3_aa: CATSRTNSGWNTIYF

v_call: TRBV6-5
cdr3_aa: CASSYDRGGRQPQHF

v_call: TRBV7-9
cdr3_aa: CASTPYVGLGQNTGELFF

v_call: TRBV7-2
cdr3_aa: CASSARTSGVREQFF

v_call: TRBV7-9
cdr3_aa: CASQGAEKLFF

v_call: TRBV28
cdr3_aa: CASTNLAGAYEQYF

v_call: TRBV19
cdr3_aa: CASTGTGGFYSYTF

v_call: TRBV7-2
cdr3_aa: CASSLRENSQPQHF

v_call: TRBV19
cdr3_aa: CASSTNINTNYGYTF

v_call: TRBV6-1
cdr3_aa: CASSETRGAGELFF

v_call: TRBV4-2
cdr3_aa: CASSQDGTGGTGGETQYF

v_call: TRBV6-5
cdr3_aa: CASNRLGREETQYF

v_call: TRBV6-1
cdr3_aa: CASSEVVPGTSGKETQYF

v_call: TRBV5-1
cdr3_aa: CASSLSGRQGAGETQYF

v_call: TRBV2
cdr3_aa: CASKKTSGGALEDTQYF

v_call: TRBV6-6
cdr3_aa: CASRNTGGSHNEQFF

v_call: TRBV11-2
cdr3_aa: CASSLLWSSYEQYF

v_call: TRBV28
cdr3_aa: CASSLGGSNQPQHF

v_call: TRBV9
cdr3_aa: CASSVAEGNIQYF

v_call: TRBV18
cdr3_aa: CASSPLEQSTDTQYF

v_call: TRBV5-1
cdr3_aa: CASTPFGGNTEAFF

v_call: TRBV5-5
cdr3_aa: CASSPKQRQGLVIKVTEAFF

v_call: TRBV4-1
cdr3_aa: CASSPRDLRYSSSYNEQFF

v_call: TRBV10-3
cdr3_aa: CAIVPGGANYGYTF

v_call: TRBV7-8
cdr3_aa: CASSHRFSNTGELFF